This TCR beta chain derives from a study of human T cells and chemical hapten exposure (dated by TCRdb to the early 2020s). General notes on the study: For sensitization, 2% DPC in acetone was applied to a 2 cm by 2 cm area of upper inner arm skin. Alopecia areata with under or over 50% scalp involvement, alopecia totalis and alopecia universalis were represented in the patient cohort, which was mostly female. Blood for TCR sequencing was provided by twenty-nine alopecia patients at one to four time points (pre-sensitization, 2, 6 and 24 weeks). Blood was sampled from patients pre-sensitization (week 0) and at 2, 6 and about 24 weeks after DPC sensitization. The libraries were sequenced as a pool, and the TCR yield per sample differed mostly because of small variations in library volumes within the pool. Patch testing on the upper back used Finn chambers containing 0.01% DPC, with scoring done after 6 days according to International Contact Dermatitis Research Group standards. Throughout the study period of about 23 weeks, patients also received therapeutic DPC doses to the scalp every week. Peripheral blood TCR repertoire changes were tracked in vivo in alopecia patients during primary and secondary sensitization to the hapten diphenylcyclopropenone (DPC).

This clonotype occurred many times. Its antigen is still unknown. Base qualities are not at hand, and no much larger clone is one base apart. In light of the paper, this sample's time point label describes: patch test 2, 6 weeks after DPC sensitization. The treatment or condition tag for this specimen amounts to: therapeutic diphenylcyclopropenone sensitization with weekly scalp DPC. At every patch-test visit, the blood draw took place before the patch test was put on. Patients were considered eligible if aged 18 to 70, diagnosed with alopecia and deemed suitable for DPC therapy, and patients were excluded if pregnant. Total RNA was isolated from unfractionated whole blood collected in Tempus Blood RNA tubes. Library preparation used RACE. TCRdb names NextSeq 500 as the instrument used. During library preparation, unique molecular identifiers were attached to individual cDNA molecules so that TCRs could be counted in a quantitative, reproducible way. For every blood RNA sample, sequencing covered both the TCR alpha and TCR beta chains. The paper's data handling went like this. Samples had a median of about 96,000 TCRs, with a range from about 23,224 to 750,000. The Decombinator software suite was used to annotate V, J and CDR3 in the TCR reads. For PS versus PT1 abundance plots, all samples were subsampled to the same number of TCRs (28,000). TCRs were defined as expanded if absent before sensitization and observed at least eight times at the 2-week time point. The public reads were quality trimmed at Q25 with fastp and then assembled into clones with MiXCR by TCRdb, keeping productive beta chains. Duplicate CDR3 protein sequences are folded into a single record with the most common DNA and genes. The V and J calls follow TCRdb's processing rather than the paper's. This sample gives roughly 380,000 distinct CDR3 sequences in total; about 6% of them show up just once. About 5.6% of the sample goes to the ten largest clones.

Results and caveats for the whole study, not just this receptor: DPC sensitization did not change the number of TCRs with a frequency above 1 in 1000, and there was no evidence of changes in global repertoire structure. Repeated subsampling changed both the strength of the expansion versus patch-test correlation and the threshold at which the correlation became significant. All patients had alopecia, a presumed autoimmune disease, so their immune response might differ from that of healthy individuals. Compared with pre-sensitization or healthy control sets, expanded TCRs formed significantly more large CDR3 similarity clusters, which is consistent with antigen-driven responses. The number of PT1 expanded TCRs positively correlated with patch test score, significant at thresholds 8, 16 and 32 but not 4.

Sequencing was performed on whole blood, taken in connection with sensitization to the hapten diphenylcyclopropenone (DPC). The TCR sequence derives from a woman aged 18 to 35 with alopecia areata. Some clones in this sample may be carry-over from other donors' samples.

The sequenced DNA: TGTGCCGTCGCTGGGGCCGCGAACACTGAAGCTTTCTTT. This yields the protein CAVAGAANTEAFF. The chain was built from TRBV3-1 and TRBJ1-1, and TRBD1 may be the D gene, going by 5 matching bases. Its CDR3 holds 13 amino acids, cysteine through phenylalanine. The DNA shown is the 39-base CDR3, in frame from base 1. The germline ends are 14 bases apart after V is trimmed by 11 bases and J by 1 base. For CDR1 and CDR2, the germline V gene (reference sequence) lists LGHDT and YNNKEL.